The 17 T cell receptor beta chains listed next were all sequenced from one sample in a study of technical replicates of blood from a few donors. The protocol was immunoSEQ multiplex PCR, while the TCRdb copy is restricted to in-frame clones and leaves out a portion. The sample includes tens of thousands of clones, nearly 95% of them seen just once. The sequenced sample was T cells isolated from PBMCs. These receptors were collected from a human donor in good health.

This chain joins TRBV7-9 and TRBJ2-7; unclear D gene. The V gene lost 0 bases and the J gene lost 0 bases, with 3 bases spanning the gap. This CDR3 is built from 13 residues. Looked up from germline, CDR1 is SEHNR and CDR2 is FQNEAQ (reference sequence). Written as DNA, the CDR3 is TGTGCCAGCAGCTTAGCCAGCTCCTACGAGCAGTACTTC. Protein product: CASSLASSYEQYF.

The V call is TRBV15, the J call TRBJ2-5, with TRBD2 identical over 7 bases. The germline V gene has CDR1 LNHNV and CDR2 YYDKDF (reference sequence). There are 16 residues in the CDR3. Germline trimming cut 5 bases from V and 5 bases from J; bases unmatched to any gene: 14. CDR3 in DNA: TGTGCCACCAGCCCCGGGGAAACTAGCGACGTGGAGACCCAGTACTTC. This sequence encodes CATSPGETSDVETQYF. The variable domain in full, completed from reference TRBV15 and TRBJ2-5, reads DAMVIQNPRYQVTQFGKPVTLSCSQTLNHNVMYWYQQKSSQAPKLLFHYYDKDFNNEADTPDNFQSRRPNTSFCFLDIRSPGLGDTAMYLCATSPGETSDVETQYFGPGTRLLVL.

This clone was observed a handful of times. The chain recombines TRBV18 with TRBJ1-6; 9 nucleotides align to TRBD1. The CDR3 has 13 amino acids. V gave up 3 bases and J gave up 9 bases; unmatched junction bases: 0. CDR1 and CDR2 from the germline V gene are KGHSH and LQKENI. The CDR3 DNA reads as TGTGCCAGCTCACCGGGACAGGGTTCACCCCTCCACTTT. Its translation is CASSPGQGSPLHF. The complete variable domain, with remaining parts taken from reference TRBV18 and TRBJ1-6, reads NAGVMQNPRHLVRRRGQEARLRCSPMKGHSHVYWYRQLPEEGLKFMVYLQKENIIDESGMPKERFSAEFPKEGPSILRIQQVVRGDSAAYFCASSPGQGSPLHFGNGTRLTVT.

V and J are TRBV28 and TRBJ2-7; 10 nucleotides align to TRBD2. V trimming: 7 bases; J trimming: 7 bases; junction bases outside the gene matches: 16. From germline, CDR1 is MDHEN and CDR2 SYDVKM. This CDR3 has 16 amino acids. The CDR3: CASIQTSPSGSWEQYF. The CDR3 DNA reads as TGTGCCAGCATCCAGACATCACCTAGCGGGAGTTGGGAGCAGTACTTC. Together with reference TRBV28 and TRBJ2-7, the CDR3 gives the full variable domain: DVKVTQSSRYLVKRTGEKVFLECVQDMDHENMFWYRQDPGLGLRLIYFSYDVKMKEKGDIPEGYSVSREKKERFSLILESASTNQTSMYLCASIQTSPSGSWEQYFGPGTRLTVT.

The chain recombines TRBV2 with TRBJ2-3, with 15 bases fitting TRBD2. J was trimmed by 4 bases and V by 5 bases; bases with no gene match: 13. Germline-derived CDR1 and CDR2 are SNHLY and FYNNEI. This CDR3 has 19 amino acids. CDR3 sequence: CASSREESGTSGRSDTQYF. CDR3 coding DNA: TGTGCCAGCAGTCGCGAAGAGTCCGGGACTAGCGGGAGGTCAGATACGCAGTATTTT.

The chain joins TRBV27 to TRBJ1-5, with D hard to call. Deletions cut 4 bases from V and 3 bases from J, with 4 bases between. Germline lookup yields CDR1 MNHEY and CDR2 SMNVEV (reference sequence). CDR3 length: 12 residues. Here the CDR3 reads CASSSTNQPQHF. The CDR3 region has the DNA TGTGCCAGCAGTTCTACCAATCAGCCCCAGCATTTT.

This chain connects TRBV9 to TRBJ1-2; possible D gene TRBD1, 6 bases. V shed 4 bases and J shed 4 bases, with 14 bases lying between them. This CDR3 comprises 14 residues. CDR1 is SGDLS and CDR2 is YYNGEE in the germline V gene. This chain's CDR3 is CASSTLDSSYGYTF. The DNA for the CDR3 is TGTGCCAGCAGCACCTTGGACAGCAGCTATGGCTACACCTTC.

A single count supports this clone. This rearrangement joins TRBV5-6 to TRBJ2-3, with TRBD2 as a possible D gene (5 bases). The CDR3 consists of 16 residues. Deletions cut 6 bases from V and 2 bases from J, with 19 bases between. Germline CDR1 and CDR2: SGHDT and YYEEEE. The CDR3 is CASTRPGADNTDTQYF. CDR3 DNA: TGTGCCAGCACCCGTCCCGGAGCGGATAACACAGATACGCAGTATTTT.

The chain recombines TRBV7-6 with TRBJ2-7; 8 bases map to TRBD1. This CDR3 contains 14 residues. Germline CDR1 and CDR2: SGHVS and FNYEAQ. J gave up 4 bases and V 1 base, and 3 bases lay outside the gene matches. In nucleotides, the CDR3 is TGTGCCAGCAGCTTAGGGCAGGGGGCTTACGAGCAGTACTTC. As protein: CASSLGQGAYEQYF.

V usage is TRBV2 and J usage is TRBJ1-5, with D uncertain. The CDR3 has 14 amino acids. Trimming removed 7 bases from V and 1 base from J, with 11 bases in between. Germline loops: CDR1 SNHLY, CDR2 FYNNEI. The CDR3 coding sequence is TGTGCCAGCAAGCCGGGAACGAGCAATCAGCCCCAGCATTTT. Its protein product is CASKPGTSNQPQHF. The full variable domain, with the rest looked up from reference TRBV2 and TRBJ1-5, is EPEVTQTPSHQVTQMGQEVILRCVPISNHLYFYWYRQILGQKVEFLVSFYNNEISEKSEIFDDQFSVERPDGSNFTLKIRSTKLEDSAMYFCASKPGTSNQPQHFGDGTRLSIL.

J is TRBJ2-1 and V is TRBV4-1; TRBD2 might be the D (5 bases). The V gene's germline CDR1 is MGHRA and CDR2 YSYEKL. The CDR3 is 19 amino acids. V dropped 4 bases and J dropped 2 bases, with 24 bases sitting between them. The CDR3 spells CASSPGGAANAVPYNEQFF. CDR3 nucleotides: TGCGCCAGCAGCCCAGGAGGAGCAGCAAATGCCGTCCCCTACAATGAGCAGTTCTTC.

Points on this clone: Other DNA variants within this sample encode the same CDR3. This chain joins TRBV6-5 and TRBJ1-1, with 7 bases matching TRBD1. CDR3 length: 13 residues. CDR1 MNHEY and CDR2 SVGAGI come from the germline V gene. The J segment lost 4 bases and the V segment lost 2 bases, leaving 1 base of the junction unmatched. For the CDR3, the DNA is TGTGCCAGCAGTTACGACAGGGTCACTGAAGCTTTCTTT. It encodes CASSYDRVTEAFF.

This rearrangement joins TRBV10-3 to TRBJ1-2; D might be TRBD1 (6 bases). Germline V gives CDR1 ENHRY, CDR2 SYGVKD. The CDR3 spans 14 residues. V was pared by 2 bases and J by 3 bases, with 10 bases between. CDR3 protein: CAISELGHDYGYTF. CDR3 nucleotide sequence: TGTGCCATCAGTGAGCTGGGACACGACTATGGCTACACCTTC.

Sample share makes this clone medium-sized. The chain combines TRBV4-1 with TRBJ1-2; no reliable D call. Per germline, CDR1 MGHRA and CDR2 YSYEKL. This CDR3 region has 13 residues. The germline V and J ends were trimmed by 0 bases and 3 bases, with 5 bases remaining between them. CDR3 in amino acids: CASSQDRDYGYTF. The DNA of the CDR3 is TGCGCCAGCAGCCAAGATCGTGACTATGGCTACACCTTC.

This clone was detected only a few times. The chain has TRBV5-6 and TRBJ2-1; the D is unclear. This CDR3 has 11 residues. Germline assignment: CDR1 SGHDT and CDR2 YYEEEE. Trimming removed 5 bases at V and 4 bases at J, with 4 bases between. The CDR3 bases are TGTGCCAGCAGACAGTACAATGAGCAGTTCTTC. This codes for CASRQYNEQFF.

The chain carries TRBV5-6 and TRBJ1-2; perhaps TRBD1 as D (5 bases). V was cut by 0 bases and J by 4 bases, with 10 bases left in between. Germline V gene data show CDR1 as SGHDT and CDR2 as YYEEEE. CDR3 length: 14 residues. CDR3 protein: CASSLEGSFYGYTF. The CDR3 region has the DNA TGTGCCAGCAGCTTGGAGGGGTCATTCTATGGCTACACCTTC.

The chain couples TRBV29-1 to TRBJ1-2; the D gene is possibly TRBD1 (6 bases). The CDR3 has 10 residues. Trimming pared 7 bases from V and 11 bases from J, leaving 14 bases between. Germline values: CDR1 SQVTM, CDR2 ANQGSEA. The CDR3 is CSARQEAYTF. Here the CDR3 DNA reads TGCAGCGCAAGACAGGAGGCGTACACCTTC.